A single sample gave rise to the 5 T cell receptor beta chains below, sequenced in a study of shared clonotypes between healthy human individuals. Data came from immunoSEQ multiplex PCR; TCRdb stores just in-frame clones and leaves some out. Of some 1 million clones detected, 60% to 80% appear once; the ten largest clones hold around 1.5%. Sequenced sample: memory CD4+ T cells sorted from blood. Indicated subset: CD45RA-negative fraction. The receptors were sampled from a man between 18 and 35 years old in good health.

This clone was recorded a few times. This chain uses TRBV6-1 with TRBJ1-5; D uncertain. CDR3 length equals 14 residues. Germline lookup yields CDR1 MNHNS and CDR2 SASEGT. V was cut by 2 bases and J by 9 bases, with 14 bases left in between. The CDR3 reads CASSENSGTPPQHF. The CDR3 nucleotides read TGTGCCAGCAGTGAAAACAGTGGAACGCCGCCCCAGCATTTT.

The CDR3 is CASGLLPRPGQFYGYTF. The CDR3 region has the DNA TGTGCTAGTGGTTTGTTACCACGCCCTGGACAGTTCTATGGCTACACCTTC. J is TRBJ1-2 and V is TRBV12-5; D may be TRBD1 (6 bases). Trimming left V 2 bases short and J 4 bases short, with 20 bases between. The CDR3 is 17 amino acids. Germline V lookup: CDR1 LGHNT, CDR2 FRNRAP.

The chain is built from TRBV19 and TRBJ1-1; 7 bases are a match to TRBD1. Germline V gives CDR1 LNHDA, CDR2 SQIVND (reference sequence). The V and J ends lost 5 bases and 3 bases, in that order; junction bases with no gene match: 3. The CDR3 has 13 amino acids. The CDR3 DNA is TGTGCCAGTAGTGATACAGGGGACACTGAAGCTTTCTTT. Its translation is CASSDTGDTEAFF.

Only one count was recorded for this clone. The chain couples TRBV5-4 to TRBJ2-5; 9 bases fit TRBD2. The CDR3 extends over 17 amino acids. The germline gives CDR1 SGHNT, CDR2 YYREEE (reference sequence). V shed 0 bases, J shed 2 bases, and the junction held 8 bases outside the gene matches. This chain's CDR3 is CASSLVSGAGGQETQYF. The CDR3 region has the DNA TGTGCCAGCAGCTTGGTTTCGGGAGCGGGGGGACAAGAGACCCAGTACTTC.

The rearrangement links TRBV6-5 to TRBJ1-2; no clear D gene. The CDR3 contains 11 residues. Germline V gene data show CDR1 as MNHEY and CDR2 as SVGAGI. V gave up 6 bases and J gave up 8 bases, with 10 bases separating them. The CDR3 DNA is TGTGCCAGCAGCCCAGGAGTCGGCTACACCTTC. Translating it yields CASSPGVGYTF.